This is a list of T cell receptor beta chains from one sample in a study of vaccination effects on CD4 cells after COVID-19. Their cognate antigens are unknown. Sequencing used immunoSEQ multiplex PCR; TCRdb keeps in-frame clones, though not all of them. This sample has over 50,000 clones, with more than 70% found just once. The sample was CD4+ T cells from PBMCs cultured with HCoV-229E spike peptides, taken after COVID-19 vaccination. The receptor source for this set is a human donor who received a COVID-19 vaccine. The CDR3 runs from the conserved cysteine through the conserved F or W. Each record gives: CDR3 DNA, CDR3 protein, J gene, CDR3 length, clone size, V gene, D gene. D genes are given only for firm matches. Rows may omit the clone size; those that give it use once, few, many or a size class.

TGTGCCAGCAGCTCTATTCTGGGGGGCCTCTACAATGAGCAGTTCTTC	CASSSILGGLYNEQFF	TRBJ2-1	16	.	TRBV3-1/TRBV3-2	.
TGTGCCAGTAATACAGGGGGCGCATCGGACGAGACCCAGTACTTC	CASNTGGASDETQYF	TRBJ2-5	15	.	TRBV19	TRBD1
TGTGCCAGCTCACCACCGCTGCGCCTCCCAGATACGCAGTATTTT	CASSPPLRLPDTQYF	TRBJ2-3	15	once	TRBV18	.
TGTGCCACCAGCAGGGAAGCCCTGGGGACTGAAGCTTTCTTT	CATSREALGTEAFF	TRBJ1-1	14	.	TRBV15	.
TGCAGCGTTGCACCGGGACAGGGGGGTGAAGCTTTCTTT	CSVAPGQGGEAFF	TRBJ1-1	13	.	TRBV29-1	TRBD1
TGTGCCAGCAGGCGGGAAGGGCGAGAGACCCAGTACTTC	CASRREGRETQYF	TRBJ2-5	13	.	TRBV2	.
TGTGCCAGCAGCTTGGGACTAGCGGGCTACAATGAGCAGTTCTTC	CASSLGLAGYNEQFF	TRBJ2-1	15	.	TRBV5-8	TRBD2
TGTGCCAGCAGCTTGGCGTTACGGGAGTTAGATACGCAGTATTTT	CASSLALRELDTQYF	TRBJ2-3	15	.	TRBV5-5	.
TGTGCCAGCAGTGAAGCCGGCGTCCACAATGAGCAGTTCTTC	CASSEAGVHNEQFF	TRBJ2-1	14	.	TRBV6-1	.
TGTGCCAGCAGCTTGGCGGGGTGGAGTCCGGAGACCCAGTACTTC	CASSLAGWSPETQYF	TRBJ2-5	15	.	TRBV5-5	.